The 21 T cell receptor beta chains given below trace back to one sample, sequenced in a study of blood T cell repertoires in COVID-19 (dated by TCRdb to 2020 to 2021). Library method: the immunoSEQ multiplex PCR assay. The table was pulled from immuneACCESS by TCRdb, which kept in-frame rearrangements only. Such tables lose some clones; where checked, under half of the loss comes from unresolved V genes, and the rest has no known cause. For this sample there are 90,000 to 110,000 clones; 85% appear just once. Of the sample, 4% to 5% falls within the top ten clones. Sequenced: peripheral blood. The receptors originated from a middle-aged man with acute or convalescent COVID-19.

The V call is TRBV5-5, the J call TRBJ2-1, with D possibly TRBD2 on 5 matching bases. CDR3 length: 14 residues. Germline V gene sequence: CDR1 SGHKS, CDR2 YYEKEE (reference sequence). Between the trimmed V and J ends, which lost 0 bases and 8 bases, there was a span of 12 bases. CDR3 DNA sequence: TGTGCCAGCAGCTTGGAACCAGACGGGGATGAGCAGTTCTTC. Amino acids: CASSLEPDGDEQFF.

The CDR3 reads CASWTGDGPSPLHF. The CDR3 bases are TGTGCCAGCTGGACAGGGGACGGTCCTTCACCCCTCCACTTT. The chain links TRBV6-5 to TRBJ1-6, with 9 bases aligning to TRBD1. Trimming cost V 8 bases and J 9 bases; bases outside gene matches: 8. There are 14 residues in the CDR3. CDR1 and CDR2 (germline): MNHEY, SVGAGI.

The chain joins TRBV28 to TRBJ2-2; D possibly corresponds to TRBD1 (6 bases). The CDR3 has 14 residues. V was shortened by 5 bases and J by 4 bases, with 11 bases between the two germline ends. Per the germline V gene, CDR1 is MDHEN and CDR2 is SYDVKM. The CDR3 region has the DNA TGTGCCAGCAGTCAGGGGCACCCCACCGGGGAGCTGTTTTTT. Translation: CASSQGHPTGELFF.

The V and J genes are TRBV30 and TRBJ2-7; 9 bases map to TRBD2. CDR3 length equals 15 residues. V lost 1 base and J lost 8; bases outside the gene matches: 12. Germline CDR1 is GTSNPN and CDR2 is SVGIG (reference sequence). CDR3 loop: CAWSDLGSGSYKQYF. The CDR3, as DNA: TGTGCCTGGAGTGACCTGGGTAGCGGGAGTTATAAGCAGTACTTC.

The chain combines TRBV19 with TRBJ1-2; 9 nucleotides agree with TRBD1. Germline V lookup: CDR1 LNHDA, CDR2 SQIVND (reference sequence). After removal of 6 bases from V and 2 bases from J, the junction contained 7 bases not matched to a gene. This CDR3 comprises 15 residues. Here the CDR3 reads CASRHQGQGNYGYTF. As DNA, the CDR3 is TGTGCCAGTAGACACCAGGGACAGGGAAACTATGGCTACACCTTC.

The rearrangement joins TRBV2 to TRBJ1-4; possible D gene TRBD1, 5 bases. CDR3 length: 14 residues. The V gene lost 2 bases and the J gene lost 10 bases, with 14 bases spanning the gap. Germline values: CDR1 SNHLY, CDR2 FYNNEI. The CDR3: CASSERGRAGKLFF. CDR3 DNA: TGTGCCAGCAGTGAACGGGGGAGGGCCGGAAAACTGTTTTTT.

This chain uses TRBV6-6 with TRBJ2-5, with D tentatively TRBD1 (5 bases). V dropped 5 bases and J dropped 0 bases, with 7 bases sitting between them. The germline gives CDR1 MNHNY, CDR2 SVGAGI (reference sequence). This CDR3 is built from 13 residues. The CDR3 reads CASSPGNQETQYF. DNA of the CDR3: TGTGCCAGCAGTCCAGGGAACCAAGAGACCCAGTACTTC.

This rearrangement joins TRBV27 to TRBJ2-1; perhaps TRBD1 as D (6 bases). The CDR3 consists of 13 residues. Germline lookup yields CDR1 MNHEY and CDR2 SMNVEV (reference sequence). Trimming took off 8 bases at V and 5 bases at J, with 13 bases between the two ends. CDR3: CASRTDPNNEQFF. DNA of the CDR3: TGTGCCAGCCGGACAGATCCGAACAATGAGCAGTTCTTC.

The chain has TRBV12-5 and TRBJ2-3; perhaps TRBD2 as D (6 bases). V dropped 0 bases and J dropped 5 bases, with 15 bases sitting between them. The CDR3 sequence is 16 residues long. Germline CDR1 reads LGHNT; CDR2 reads FRNRAP. The CDR3, as DNA: TGTGCTAGTGGTTTGGTGCTGTCGGGAGCTGTAGATACGCAGTATTTT. Residues: CASGLVLSGAVDTQYF.

The J gene is TRBJ2-1, the V gene TRBV5-1; possible D gene TRBD2, 5 bases. Trimming removed 7 bases from V and 0 bases from J, with 14 bases in between. The germline gives CDR1 SGHRS, CDR2 YFSETQ. This CDR3 contains 15 residues. CDR3 residues: CASAPGGFSYNEQFF. The DNA of the CDR3 is TGCGCCAGCGCTCCCGGAGGTTTCTCCTACAATGAGCAGTTCTTC.

This sequence joins TRBV7-9 and TRBJ2-3; 7 bases are shared with TRBD1. The germline V gene encodes CDR1 SEHNR and CDR2 FQNEAQ (reference sequence). This CDR3 contains 15 residues. Trimming removed 6 bases from V and 1 base from J; junction bases left unmatched: 7. CDR3 region: CASRLRQGGTDTQYF. As DNA, the CDR3 is TGTGCCAGCAGACTGAGACAGGGCGGCACAGATACGCAGTATTTT.

This chain links TRBV18 with TRBJ2-7; D may be TRBD2 (5 bases). Germline CDR1 and CDR2: KGHSH and LQKENI. V lost 2 bases and J 0 bases, leaving 11 bases between the germline ends. The CDR3 has 15 amino acids. The CDR3 DNA reads TGTGCCAGCTCACCATATCGGGGAGACTCCTACGAGCAGTACTTC. This translates into CASSPYRGDSYEQYF.

This chain joins TRBV15 and TRBJ1-5, with 7 bases lining up with TRBD1. Germline V gene data show CDR1 as LNHNV and CDR2 as YYDKDF (reference sequence). V shed 1 base and J 0 bases; nucleotides not matched to a gene: 9. CDR3 size: 18 residues. The CDR3 region is CATSRGLWGTDSNQPQHF. CDR3 coding DNA: TGTGCCACCAGCAGAGGGCTGTGGGGGACAGATAGCAATCAGCCCCAGCATTTT. The whole variable domain, remainder taken from reference TRBV15 and TRBJ1-5, is DAMVIQNPRYQVTQFGKPVTLSCSQTLNHNVMYWYQQKSSQAPKLLFHYYDKDFNNEADTPDNFQSRRPNTSFCFLDIRSPGLGDTAMYLCATSRGLWGTDSNQPQHFGDGTRLSIL.

This chain links TRBV6-1 with TRBJ2-3; D not certain. V lost 2 bases, J lost 0 bases, and 9 bases lay in between. The germline gives CDR1 MNHNS, CDR2 SASEGT. This CDR3 comprises 15 residues. DNA for the CDR3: TGTGCCAGCAGTGAAAGCTACCCTAGCACAGATACGCAGTATTTT. Residues: CASSESYPSTDTQYF.

This chain uses TRBV11-3 with TRBJ2-3, with 7 bases fitting TRBD1. In germline, CDR1 is SGHNT, CDR2 YENEEA. Trimming cost V 3 bases and J 2 bases; bases outside gene matches: 5. This CDR3 is 15 amino acids long. The CDR3 loop is CASSFRDSPTDTQYF. CDR3 coding DNA: TGTGCCAGCAGCTTTAGGGACAGTCCCACAGATACGCAGTATTTT.

This clone was found once. The J gene is TRBJ1-2, the V gene TRBV3-1 (or the pseudogene TRBV3-2), with 10 bases identical to TRBD1. Trimming took 2 bases from V and 6 from J; bases not matched to a gene: 6. CDR3 length equals 15 residues. Germline CDR1 reads LGHDT; CDR2 reads YNNKEL (reference sequence). CDR3 loop: CASSQNRQGAHGYTF. The CDR3 DNA reads TGTGCCAGCAGCCAAAACCGACAGGGGGCGCATGGCTACACCTTC.

Only one count was recorded for this clone. The chain combines TRBV5-5 with TRBJ1-2; 7 bases match TRBD1. With V trimmed by 4 bases and J by 4 bases, 16 bases remained unmatched. This CDR3 region has 17 residues. The germline V gene has CDR1 SGHKS and CDR2 YYEKEE (reference sequence). The CDR3 DNA sequence: TGTGCCAGCAGCCCTGGGACAGAACTATACCTACGCTATGGCTACACCTTC. Protein sequence: CASSPGTELYLRYGYTF.

V gene TRBV3-1 (or the pseudogene TRBV3-2) combines with J gene TRBJ2-2; TRBD1 matches 7 bases. Losses at the gene ends were 2 bases for V and 1 base for J; bases not matched to a gene: 4. Germline CDR1 is LGHDT and CDR2 is YNNKEL (reference sequence). This CDR3 contains 16 residues. The CDR3 loop reads CASSQTGALNTGELFF. DNA for the CDR3: TGTGCCAGCAGCCAAACAGGGGCCCTGAACACCGGGGAGCTGTTTTTT.

This clone appeared a few times. One junction end does not reproduce the germline sequence, and a read error may be involved. J is TRBJ2-7 and V is TRBV6-5, with 9 bases fitting TRBD1. CDR1 and CDR2 (germline): MNHEY, SVGAGI. This CDR3 contains 14 residues. CDR3 in amino acids: CASGYGTGYGEQYF. CDR3 bases: TGTGCCAGCGGTTACGGGACAGGGTATGGCGAGCAGTACTTC.

The genes are TRBV3-1 (or the pseudogene TRBV3-2) and TRBJ1-2; tentative D call: TRBD1 (6 bases). Trimming stripped 4 bases from V and 8 bases from J, with 17 bases between. This CDR3 contains 14 residues. Germline assignment: CDR1 LGHDT and CDR2 YNNKEL (reference sequence). The CDR3 loop reads CASSPGGRGFGYTF. CDR3 in DNA: TGTGCCAGCAGCCCGGGTGGCAGGGGCTTCGGCTACACCTTC.

The V call is TRBV9, the J call TRBJ2-2, with a possible D match to TRBD1 (6 bases). Trimming left V 5 bases short and J 3 bases short, with 17 bases between. CDR1 and CDR2 from the germline V gene are SGDLS and YYNGEE. There are 16 residues in the CDR3. The CDR3: CASRARGGVDTGELFF. The CDR3 DNA sequence: TGTGCCAGCAGGGCTAGAGGGGGAGTGGACACCGGGGAGCTGTTTTTT. The whole variable domain, filled in from reference TRBV9 and TRBJ2-2, reads DSGVTQTPKHLITATGQRVTLRCSPRSGDLSVYWYQQSLDQGLQFLIQYYNGEERAKGNILERFSAQQFPDLHSELNLSSLELGDSALYFCASRARGGVDTGELFFGEGSRLTVL.